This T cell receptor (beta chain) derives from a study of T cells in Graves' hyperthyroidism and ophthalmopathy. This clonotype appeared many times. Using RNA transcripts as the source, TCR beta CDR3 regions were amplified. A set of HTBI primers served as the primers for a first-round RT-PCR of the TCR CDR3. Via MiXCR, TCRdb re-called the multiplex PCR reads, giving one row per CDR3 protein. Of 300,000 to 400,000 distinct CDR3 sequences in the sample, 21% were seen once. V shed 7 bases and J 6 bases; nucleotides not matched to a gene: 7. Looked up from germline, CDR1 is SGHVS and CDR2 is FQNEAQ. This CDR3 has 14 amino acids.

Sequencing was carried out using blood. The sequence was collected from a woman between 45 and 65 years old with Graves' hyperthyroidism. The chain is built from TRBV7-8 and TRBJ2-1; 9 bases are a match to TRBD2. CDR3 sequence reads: CASKASGVGNEQFF. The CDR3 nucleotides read TGTGCCAGCAAGGCTAGCGGGGTCGGCAATGAGCAGTTCTTC.